The present TCR beta chain was sequenced within a study of blood T cell repertoires in COVID-19 (dated by TCRdb to 2020 to 2021). Regarding the study in general: Samples from collaborators originated in the United States, Italy and Spain and spanned both the acute and convalescent phases of COVID-19. Deeply sampled blood TCRbeta repertoires from subjects exposed to, actively infected with, or recovered from COVID-19 were included in the dataset. A de-identified subject ID, COVID-19 status, age in years and sex were almost always included in the sample metadata. The samples were drawn from the first 160 participants of the ongoing ImmuneRACE study and from over a thousand subjects provided by 6 global collaborators. The repertoires were released in a freely available public database meant as a resource for research on the immune response to SARS-CoV-2. Where HLA class I and class II types were available, the types were taken from metadata supplied by the sample provider, not from assay-based typing. The material from the prospective study consisted of cDNA or gDNA derived from T cells, B-cell-depleted T cells, or PBMCs.

On this clone itself: The target of this receptor is not known. The sample holds no much larger clone one base away, and base qualities are not on file.

Collaborating institutions collected whole blood in K2EDTA tubes following their own protocols. For TCRbeta analysis, collaborator samples were shipped as frozen whole blood, as isolated PBMCs, or as DNA extracted from either sample type. TCRbeta CDR3 regions were amplified from genomic DNA using the immunoSEQ Assay, a bias-controlled multiplex PCR. The authors' pipeline ran thus. Within the assay, amplification of reference gene primers was used to estimate how many nucleated cells each sample contained. To quantify the absolute abundance of each unique TCRbeta CDR3 rearrangement, sequence reads were collapsed and filtered. For each sample, productive Simpson clonality was calculated as the square root of Simpson's diversity index over productive rearrangements. Imported from immuneACCESS, the table was reduced by TCRdb to in-frame sequences with V and J called. These copies leave out some clones; in studies compared against another copy, an unresolved V gene accounts for under half, and the cause of the remainder is not known. Clone size and V and J calls were adopted from that table, with D and trimming inferred from the DNA. The sample table records around 130,000 clones; approximately 87% of these occur just once. The ten largest clones capture approximately 2% of the sample.

The germline V gene encodes CDR1 SEHNR and CDR2 FQNEAQ (reference sequence). V ends up 6 bases short and J 7 bases short, with an unmatched junction base count of 13. The cysteine opens and the phenylalanine closes a CDR3 of 15 amino acids. The DNA shown is the 45-base CDR3, in frame from base 1. Study-wide conclusions, independent of this receptor: The amount of clinical and demographic metadata varied by source and participant and was provided uncurated.

The sequenced material came from peripheral blood. The chain uses TRBV7-9 and TRBJ1-2; 8 junctional bases match TRBD1. The sequence was collected from a woman aged 45-65 years with acute or convalescent COVID-19. CDR3 protein: CASRPIQGERFGYTF. The DNA sequence is TGTGCCAGCAGGCCCATACAGGGGGAACGATTTGGCTACACCTTC.